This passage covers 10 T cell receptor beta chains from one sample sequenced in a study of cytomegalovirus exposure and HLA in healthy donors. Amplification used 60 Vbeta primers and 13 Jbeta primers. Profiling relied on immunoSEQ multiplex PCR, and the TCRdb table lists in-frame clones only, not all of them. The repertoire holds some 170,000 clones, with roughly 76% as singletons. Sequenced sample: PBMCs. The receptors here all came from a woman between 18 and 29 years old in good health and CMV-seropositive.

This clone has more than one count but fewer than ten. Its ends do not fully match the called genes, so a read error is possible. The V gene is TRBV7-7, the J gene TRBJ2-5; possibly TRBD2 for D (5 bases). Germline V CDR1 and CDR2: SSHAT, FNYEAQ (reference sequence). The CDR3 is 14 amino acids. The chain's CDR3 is CASSLRLSQETQYF. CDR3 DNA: TGTGCTAGCAGCTTAAGACTATCCCAAGAGACCCAGTACTTC.

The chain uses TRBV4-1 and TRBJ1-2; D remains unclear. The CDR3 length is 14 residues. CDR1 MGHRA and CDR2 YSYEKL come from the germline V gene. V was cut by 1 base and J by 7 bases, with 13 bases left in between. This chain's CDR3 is CASSQVGLIIGYTF. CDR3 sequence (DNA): TGCGCCAGCAGCCAAGTGGGCTTAATAATTGGCTACACCTTC.

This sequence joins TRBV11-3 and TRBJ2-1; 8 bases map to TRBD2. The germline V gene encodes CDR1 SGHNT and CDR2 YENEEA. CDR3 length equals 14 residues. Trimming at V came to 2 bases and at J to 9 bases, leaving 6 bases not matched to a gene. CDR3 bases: TGTGCCAGCAGCTTATCCGGGGGGGAGGGTGAGCAGTTCTTC. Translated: CASSLSGGEGEQFF. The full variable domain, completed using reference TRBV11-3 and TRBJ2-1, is EAGVVQSPRYKIIEKKQPVAFWCNPISGHNTLYWYLQNLGQGPELLIRYENEEAVDDSQLPKDRFSAERLKGVDSTLKIQPAELGDSAVYLCASSLSGGEGEQFFGPGTRLTVL.

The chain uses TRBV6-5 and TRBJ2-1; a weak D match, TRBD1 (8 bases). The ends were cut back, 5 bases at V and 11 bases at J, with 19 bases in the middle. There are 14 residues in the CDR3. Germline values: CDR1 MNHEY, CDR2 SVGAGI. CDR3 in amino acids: CASSPHRGGSKQFF. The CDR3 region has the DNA TGTGCCAGCAGTCCTCACAGGGGGGGAAGTAAGCAGTTCTTC.

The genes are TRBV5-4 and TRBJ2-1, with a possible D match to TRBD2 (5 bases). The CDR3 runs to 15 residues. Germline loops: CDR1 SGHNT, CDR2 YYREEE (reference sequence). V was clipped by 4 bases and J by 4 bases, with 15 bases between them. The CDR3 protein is CASSLGDQPYNEQFF. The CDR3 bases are TGTGCCAGCAGCCTCGGGGATCAACCTTACAATGAGCAGTTCTTC. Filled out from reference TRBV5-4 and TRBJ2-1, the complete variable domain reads ETGVTQSPTHLIKTRGQQVTLRCSSQSGHNTVSWYQQALGQGPQFIFQYYREEENGRGNFPPRFSGLQFPNYSSELNVNALELDDSALYLCASSLGDQPYNEQFFGPGTRLTVL.

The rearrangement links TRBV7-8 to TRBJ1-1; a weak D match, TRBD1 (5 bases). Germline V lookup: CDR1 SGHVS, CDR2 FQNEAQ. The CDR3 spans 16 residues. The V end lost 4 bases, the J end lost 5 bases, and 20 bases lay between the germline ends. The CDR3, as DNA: TGTGCCAGCAGCTCGTTCAGGGCCCAGCTGCGAACTGAAGCTTTCTTT. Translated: CASSSFRAQLRTEAFF.

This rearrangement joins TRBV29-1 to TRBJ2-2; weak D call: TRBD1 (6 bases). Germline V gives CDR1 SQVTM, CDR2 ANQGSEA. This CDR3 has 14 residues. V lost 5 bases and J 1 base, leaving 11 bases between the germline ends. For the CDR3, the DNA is TGCAGCGTTAGGGGGTACTTGAACACCGGGGAGCTGTTTTTT. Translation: CSVRGYLNTGELFF.

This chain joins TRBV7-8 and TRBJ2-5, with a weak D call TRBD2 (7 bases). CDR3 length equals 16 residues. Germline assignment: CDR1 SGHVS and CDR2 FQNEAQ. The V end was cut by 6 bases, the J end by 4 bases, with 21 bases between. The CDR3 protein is CASRATRGGSRETQYF. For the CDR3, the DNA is TGTGCCAGCAGGGCGACGAGGGGGGGGAGTCGAGAGACCCAGTACTTC.

CDR3 sequence reads: CSAIPGGYTF. CDR3 DNA sequence: TGCAGTGCGATCCCGGGGGGCTACACCTTC. The chain has TRBV20-1 and TRBJ1-2; D remains ambiguous. Germline CDR1 DFQATT, CDR2 SNEGSKA (reference sequence). There are 10 residues in the CDR3. Trimming shortened V by 6 bases and J by 8 bases, and 10 bases separated the two germline ends.

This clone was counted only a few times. As DNA, the CDR3 is TGTGCCAGCACCCGGGGACTAGCGCACTACAATGAGCAGTTCTTC. Its translation is CASTRGLAHYNEQFF. The chain employs TRBV7-2 and TRBJ2-1; 10 bases match TRBD2. Germline V lookup: CDR1 SGHTA, CDR2 FQGNSA. The J segment lost 3 bases and the V segment lost 7 bases, leaving 6 bases of the junction unmatched. The CDR3 covers 15 residues.